This TCR beta chain was observed in a study of beta chain features in type 1 diabetes. The overall study: Patients were similar to healthy donors in age and gender (as well as in cell yields). Examination of sorted cells across all samples involved around 100,000,000 cells.

This clone came up a few times. Its antigen is as yet unknown. Study-level findings and limits: Insertion counts at VDJ junctions were lower in type 1 diabetes patients, who also showed more deletions there.

The trim removed 3 bases at V and 4 bases at J, leaving 4 bases unmatched. CDR3 length: 14 amino acids. CDR1 is SGHTA, CDR2 FQGTGA, per germline. Every isolated RNA sample was fully reverse transcribed, so sequencing captured expressed TCRB transcripts. For naive, central memory and regulatory T cell samples, reads averaged around 3.5 million. The repertoire was sequenced with immunoSEQ multiplex PCR; TCRdb's copy has only in-frame clones and lacks some. The table has more than 300,000 clones, approximately 8.2% seen once. This sequence originates from a young woman in good health. The material sequenced was central memory CD4+ T cells from blood. The rearrangement links TRBV7-3 to TRBJ1-1; TRBD1 agrees at 8 bases. DNA for the CDR3: TGTGCCAGCAGCTTCGGACAGGGCGGCACTGAAGCTTTCTTT. Protein product: CASSFGQGGTEAFF.